These 3 T cell receptor beta chains originate from one sample sequenced in a study of shared clonotypes between healthy human individuals. Assay: immunoSEQ multiplex PCR; the TCRdb copy retains only in-frame clones and omits some. The table records about 730,000 clones, 72% of them present only once. The sequenced sample was memory CD4+ T cells sorted from blood. Sample subset: CD45RA-negative fraction. The receptor set was obtained from a woman in her twenties or thirties in good health.

The V gene is TRBV18, the J gene TRBJ2-5, with D perhaps TRBD1 or TRBD2 (5 bases each). The germline V and J ends were trimmed by 0 bases and 2 bases, with 16 bases remaining between them. The CDR3 spans 17 residues. CDR1 and CDR2 from the germline V gene are KGHSH and LQKENI. The CDR3 is CASSPPLLSGQQETQYF. As DNA, the CDR3 is TGTGCCAGCTCACCACCTTTATTATCGGGGCAGCAAGAGACCCAGTACTTC.

A remark on this clone: A far larger clone lies a single base away; this is likely a read error. This specimen includes other DNA sequences encoding the same CDR3. J is TRBJ1-1 and V is TRBV7-2, with 8 bases fitting TRBD1. Looked up from germline, CDR1 is SGHTA and CDR2 is FQGNSA. Germline trimming cut 5 bases from V and 3 bases from J; bases unmatched to any gene: 2. This CDR3 contains 13 residues. The CDR3 region is CASSPQGDTEAFF. In DNA form, the CDR3 reads TGTGCCAGCAGCCCACAGGGGGACACTGAAGCTTTCTTT.

CDR3 in amino acids: CASSLRLAGVTLSTDTQYF. CDR3 nucleotides: TGTGCCAGCAGCTTGAGACTAGCGGGAGTCACCCTTAGCACAGATACGCAGTATTTT. This sequence joins TRBV5-6 and TRBJ2-3; TRBD2 matches at 12 bases. CDR1 and CDR2 (germline): SGHDT, YYEEEE. The CDR3 sequence is 19 residues long. Unmatched junction bases numbered 9, after V lost 1 base and J lost 0 bases.